This TCR beta chain was sequenced in a study of T cells after yellow fever vaccination. With 5 bases removed from V and 0 bases from J, the gap between germline ends came to 22 bases. This CDR3 has 18 residues. Germline lookup yields CDR1 LNHDA and CDR2 SQIVND (reference sequence). Each CDR3 protein gets one entry after TCRdb re-called the 5' RACE reads with MiXCR. The data show a few hundred thousand distinct CDR3 sequences, around 3.9% seen once. The genes are TRBV19 and TRBJ1-2; D possibly corresponds to TRBD1 (6 bases). Sequences were derived from PBMCs, sampled on the day of the yellow fever booster vaccination. The receptor was derived from a young man who received the YFV17D yellow fever vaccine. The DNA for the CDR3 is TGTGCCAGTAGTGGCACCGGGACAACTCTCACCGCTAACTATGGCTACACCTTC. It encodes CASSGTGTTLTANYGYTF.